The 25 T cell receptor beta chains given below trace back to one sample, sequenced in a study of blood T cells in healthy people across ages. Primers used in a second PCR of about 7 to 11 cycles were a sample-barcoded 5' primer and a J-beta primer mix. TCRdb reanalysed the 5' RACE reads using MiXCR and keeps one entry per CDR3 protein. The data contain roughly 800,000 distinct CDR3 sequences, more than 45% of them singletons. Specimen: blood. The receptor source for this set is a man aged 25 to 40 in good health.

The chain links TRBV7-2 to TRBJ2-7; perhaps TRBD2 as D (6 bases). V was pared by 0 bases and J by 3 bases, with 9 bases between. Germline V CDR1 and CDR2: SGHTA, FQGNSA. This CDR3 is built from 14 residues. The CDR3 region is CASSLAGGLYEQYF. CDR3 DNA: TGTGCCAGCAGCTTAGCGGGAGGCCTCTACGAGCAGTACTTC.

The chain combines TRBV4-1 with TRBJ2-1, with D unresolved. The CDR3 is made up of 15 amino acids. The germline V and J ends were trimmed by 0 bases and 1 base, with 7 bases remaining between them. Per germline, CDR1 MGHRA and CDR2 YSYEKL. CDR3 sequence: CASSQDLDSYNEQFF. CDR3 bases: TGCGCCAGCAGCCAAGATTTAGATTCCTACAATGAGCAGTTCTTC.

The V and J genes are TRBV6-2 or TRBV6-3 and TRBJ2-7; TRBD2 matches at 12 bases. With 2 bases clipped from V and 5 bases from J, the junction kept 7 bases outside the gene matches. This CDR3 has 16 amino acids. Germline V CDR1 and CDR2: MNHEY, SVGEGT. CDR3 loop: CASSYPTSGRHDEQYF. CDR3 bases: TGTGCCAGCAGTTACCCGACTAGCGGGAGACACGACGAGCAGTACTTC.

The chain's CDR3 is CASSFPGTAAYNEQFF. CDR3 sequence (DNA): TGTGCCAGCAGTTTCCCCGGGACAGCAGCCTACAATGAGCAGTTCTTC. The chain couples TRBV28 to TRBJ2-1; 7 positions agree with TRBD1. V shed 3 bases and J 2 bases; nucleotides not matched to a gene: 7. The CDR3 has 16 residues. Per germline, CDR1 MDHEN and CDR2 SYDVKM.

The J gene is TRBJ2-1, the V gene TRBV7-9; D gene ambiguous. Germline CDR1 is SEHNR and CDR2 is FQNEAQ (reference sequence). This CDR3 has 14 residues. The germline V and J ends were trimmed by 2 bases and 10 bases, with 15 bases remaining between them. The CDR3 region has the DNA TGTGCCAGCAGCTTATCCGCAGGTATCTACGAGCAGTTCTTC. Translation: CASSLSAGIYEQFF.

The sample holds a few counts of this clonotype. The chain links TRBV27 to TRBJ2-1, with D uncertain. V was pared by 3 bases and J by 10 bases, with 10 bases between. CDR3 length: 12 residues. Germline V gene sequence: CDR1 MNHEY, CDR2 SMNVEV (reference sequence). This CDR3 is CASSFGSGEQFF. Written as DNA, the CDR3 is TGTGCCAGCAGTTTCGGTAGTGGAGAGCAGTTCTTC.

V gene TRBV5-1 combines with J gene TRBJ1-2; perhaps TRBD1 as D (6 bases). V was pared by 3 bases and J by 6 bases, with 12 bases between. The CDR3 runs 13 residues. CDR1 SGHRS and CDR2 YFSETQ come from the germline V gene. The CDR3 region is CASSWSGVDGYTF. The CDR3, as DNA: TGCGCCAGCAGCTGGTCAGGGGTGGATGGCTACACCTTC.

V usage is TRBV12-3 or TRBV12-4 and J usage is TRBJ2-1; TRBD2 agrees at 9 bases. CDR3 length: 12 residues. Germline trimming cut 6 bases from V and 9 bases from J; bases unmatched to any gene: 3. CDR3 DNA sequence: TGTGCCAGCAGATCGGGACTAGCTGAGCAGTTCTTC. Translation gives CASRSGLAEQFF.

The rearrangement links TRBV10-3 to TRBJ1-5, with D hard to call. The V gene's germline CDR1 is ENHRY and CDR2 SYGVKD. V lost 4 bases to trimming and J lost 4 bases, with 8 bases between them. The CDR3 extends over 13 amino acids. DNA for the CDR3: TGTGCCATCAGTGCGGCGGGAAATCAGCCCCAGCATTTT. It translates to CAISAAGNQPQHF.

J is TRBJ2-5 and V is TRBV20-1; perhaps D is TRBD1 or TRBD2 (5 bases each). The germline CDR1 and CDR2 sequences are DFQATT and SNEGSKA (reference sequence). CDR3 length: 14 residues. V lost 3 bases and J lost 7, with 18 bases in between. The CDR3 loop is CSASLRAPRGTQYF. Here the CDR3 DNA reads TGCAGTGCTAGCTTGAGGGCGCCGAGGGGGACCCAGTACTTC.

The V call is TRBV28, the J call TRBJ1-5, with no clear D. Germline loops: CDR1 MDHEN, CDR2 SYDVKM. The CDR3 loop spans 14 amino acids. Trimming left V 3 bases short and J 0 bases short, with 6 bases between. This CDR3 is CASSLTASNQPQHF. For the CDR3, the DNA is TGTGCCAGCAGTTTGACGGCTAGCAATCAGCCCCAGCATTTT.

V usage is TRBV4-1 and J usage is TRBJ2-3; 10 nucleotides line up with TRBD2. The J segment lost 9 bases and the V segment lost 0 bases, leaving 9 bases of the junction unmatched. CDR3 length: 16 residues. CDR1 and CDR2 from the germline V gene are MGHRA and YSYEKL. CDR3 loop: CASSQEGLAGDTTQYF. The CDR3 DNA follows: TGCGCCAGCAGCCAAGAAGGGCTAGCGGGGGACACAACGCAGTATTTT.

The chain is built from TRBV20-1 and TRBJ2-7; the D is unclear. Germline V gene data show CDR1 as DFQATT and CDR2 as SNEGSKA (reference sequence). V was shortened by 0 bases and J by 3 bases, with 18 bases between the two germline ends. This CDR3 has 16 amino acids. Here the CDR3 reads CSARDLILSWNYEQYF. Here the CDR3 DNA reads TGCAGTGCTAGAGATCTAATCCTATCTTGGAACTACGAGCAGTACTTC.

CDR3 sequence (DNA): TGCGCCAGCAGCTTTTACGCTAGCCCAATGGGGGAGACCCAGTACTTC. Its protein product is CASSFYASPMGETQYF. The chain recombines TRBV5-1 with TRBJ2-5; D might be TRBD2 (5 bases). Germline V CDR1 and CDR2: SGHRS, YFSETQ. The CDR3 runs 16 residues. V lost 2 bases and J lost 5, with 19 bases in between.

The chain carries TRBV6-6 and TRBJ1-4; D gene uncertain. Germline CDR1 reads MNHNY; CDR2 reads SVGAGI (reference sequence). Trimming removed 10 bases from V and 0 bases from J, with 9 bases in between. The CDR3 runs 13 residues. For the CDR3, the DNA is TGTGCCATTGGGCCGCCAACTAATGAAAAACTGTTTTTT. Translated, it gives CAIGPPTNEKLFF.

V usage is TRBV11-2 and J usage is TRBJ2-7, with TRBD2 identical over 11 bases. Losses at the gene ends were 5 bases for V and 7 bases for J; bases not matched to a gene: 13. CDR1 and CDR2 from the germline V gene are SGHAT and FQNNGV. This CDR3 contains 16 residues. CDR3 coding DNA: TGTGCCAGCAGCCAGCAACCGGGACTAGCGGTCAGTGAGCAGTACTTC. It translates to CASSQQPGLAVSEQYF.

This clonotype has a single count. As DNA, the CDR3 is TGTGCCAGCAGTTTCGGGGACAGGGGGAAGAACACTGAAGCTTTCTTT. As protein: CASSFGDRGKNTEAFF. The chain is built from TRBV12-3 or TRBV12-4 and TRBJ1-1, with TRBD1 matching 11 bases. This CDR3 has 16 residues. The V gene end was trimmed by 3 bases and the J gene end by 1 base; junction bases not matched to a gene: 4.

The chain recombines TRBV27 with TRBJ1-4; D might be TRBD1 (6 bases). This CDR3 spans 15 amino acids. From germline, CDR1 is MNHEY and CDR2 SMNVEV (reference sequence). Trimming cost V 5 bases and J 6 bases, with 16 bases left between them. This chain's CDR3 is CASSPRGGGDEKLFF. Written as DNA, the CDR3 is TGTGCCAGCAGTCCACGGGGGGGGGGCGATGAAAAACTGTTTTTT.

This clonotype has a single count. The CDR3 bases are TGTGCCAGCAGCACGGGACAGGGGATCTCCTACGAGCAGTACTTC. It codes for CASSTGQGISYEQYF. V is TRBV7-2 and J is TRBJ2-7; 10 bases are a match to TRBD1. The junction had 4 bases not matched to a gene; V was cut back by 5 bases and J by 0 bases. The CDR3 runs to 15 residues. Germline V lookup: CDR1 SGHTA, CDR2 FQGNSA.

The chain carries TRBV7-6 and TRBJ1-4; D not certain. The CDR3 has 13 residues. V lost 5 bases, J lost 8 bases, and 12 bases lay in between. Germline CDR1 and CDR2: SGHVS and FNYEAQ. In nucleotides, the CDR3 is TGTGCCAGCAGCCAAAACGAAGGCGAAAAACTGTTTTTT. It codes for CASSQNEGEKLFF.

This clonotype was observed a handful of times. The rearrangement joins TRBV5-1 to TRBJ1-4; 7 nucleotides match TRBD1. The CDR3 totals 16 residues. Germline V gene sequence: CDR1 SGHRS, CDR2 YFSETQ. The junction had 7 bases not matched to a gene; V was cut back by 0 bases and J by 5 bases. CDR3 sequence reads: CASSLEPGQPNEKLFF. The CDR3 DNA is TGCGCCAGCAGCTTGGAACCGGGACAGCCAAATGAAAAACTGTTTTTT.

This clonotype was counted a few times. V usage is TRBV25-1 and J usage is TRBJ1-6; D unclear. There are 12 residues in the CDR3. Trimming removed 2 bases at V and 7 bases at J, with 3 bases between. Germline CDR1 MGHDK, CDR2 SYGVNS. The CDR3 nucleotides read TGTGCCAGCAGTGAACAAAATTCACCCCTCCACTTT. Its translation: CASSEQNSPLHF.

This sequence joins TRBV6-4 and TRBJ2-5; D perhaps matches TRBD2 (5 bases). The end of the DNA aligns better with TRBJ2-7, so the J call may be wrong. The CDR3 totals 16 residues. CDR1 and CDR2 (germline): MRHNA, SNTAGT. CDR3 region: CASIGLALLLPYEQYF. CDR3 bases: TGTGCCAGCATCGGGCTAGCTTTACTCTTGCCCTACGAGCAGTACTTC.

This chain uses TRBV20-1 with TRBJ2-1; D could derive from TRBD1 or TRBD2 (7 bases each). CDR1 and CDR2 from the germline V gene are DFQATT and SNEGSKA (reference sequence). The ends were cut back, 3 bases at V and 1 base at J, with 19 bases in the middle. The CDR3 runs 17 residues. For the CDR3, the DNA is TGCAGTGCTAGTTCCCACTCCAGGGGGGGTTCCTACAATGAGCAGTTCTTC. Residues: CSASSHSRGGSYNEQFF.

The chain recombines TRBV28 with TRBJ1-2; 7 positions agree with TRBD1. CDR1 MDHEN and CDR2 SYDVKM come from the germline V gene. V lost 4 bases to trimming and J lost 4 bases; unmatched junction nucleotides: 9. The CDR3 has 15 amino acids. The CDR3: CASSSTGIRSYGYTF. The CDR3 nucleotides read TGTGCCAGCAGTTCGACAGGGATTCGGAGCTATGGCTACACCTTC.